A selection of T cell receptor beta chains follows, all from one sample in a study of OX40 agonist ivuxolimab in advanced cancers. Generated by immunoSEQ multiplex PCR, the TCRdb table keeps only in-frame clones and is missing some. In the table there are 50,000 to 75,000 clones, over 80% of which are singletons. The sequences come from CD4+ or CD8+ T cells sorted from blood, collected in a trial of the OX40 agonist ivuxolimab. Receptors were obtained from an adult with an advanced solid tumor such as melanoma, head and neck, liver or kidney cancer. The CDR3 runs from the conserved cysteine through the conserved F or W. Fields, in order: J gene, D gene, clone size, V gene, CDR3 protein, CDR3 DNA. D genes are given only for firm matches. Rows give clone size only sometimes, using once, few, many, or a class for an expanded clone.

TRBJ1-5	NA	NA	TRBV6-6	CASSYSGGNQPQHF	TGTGCCAGCAGTTACTCCGGAGGGAATCAGCCCCAGCATTTT
TRBJ2-7	TRBD1	NA	TRBV7-8	CASSKRQGAREQYF	TGTGCCAGCAGCAAGAGACAGGGGGCGCGAGAGCAGTACTTC
TRBJ2-4	NA	NA	TRBV4-1	CASSQVVQKNIQYF	TGCGCCAGCAGCCAAGTAGTACAGAAAAACATTCAGTACTTC
TRBJ2-3	TRBD1	few	TRBV7-2	CASSGQGGTDTQYF	TGTGCCAGCAGCGGACAGGGTGGTACAGATACGCAGTATTTT
TRBJ1-5	NA	NA	TRBV7-9	CASSLVGGWAQHF	TGTGCCAGCAGCTTAGTGGGCGGTTGGGCCCAGCATTTT
TRBJ1-2	NA	NA	TRBV29-1	CSAGGWGSNYGYTF	TGCAGCGCTGGTGGCTGGGGCTCCAACTATGGCTACACCTTC
TRBJ2-5	NA	NA	TRBV11-2	CASNRDVETQYF	TGTGCCAGCAACAGGGACGTTGAGACCCAGTACTTC
TRBJ2-7	TRBD2	NA	TRBV15	CATSRFGGYYEQYF	TGTGCCACCAGCAGATTCGGGGGGTACTACGAGCAGTACTTC
TRBJ2-5	NA	NA	TRBV10-3	CAITPGASQETQYF	TGTGCCATCACTCCCGGCGCCTCACAAGAGACCCAGTACTTC
TRBJ2-5	TRBD1	NA	TRBV5-3	CARRDRGLGTQYF	TGTGCCAGGAGGGACAGGGGGTTGGGGACCCAGTACTTC
TRBJ2-3	TRBD1	NA	TRBV7-6	CASSPRQGLATDTQYF	TGTGCCAGCAGCCCCCGACAGGGTCTTGCCACAGATACGCAGTATTTT
TRBJ2-7	NA	NA	TRBV11-2	CASSLGLGTAPYEQYF	TGTGCCAGCAGCTTAGGGTTAGGGACTGCACCCTACGAGCAGTACTTC
TRBJ1-1	NA	NA	TRBV7-9	CASSLSQNTEAFF	TGTGCCAGCAGCTTAAGTCAGAACACTGAAGCTTTCTTT
TRBJ1-3	NA	once	TRBV7-8	CASSLVLPTFGSSGNTIYF	TGTGCCAGCAGCTTAGTCCTTCCCACATTTGGGTCTAGTGGAAACACCATATATTTT
TRBJ1-5	NA	NA	TRBV4-3	CASSLAVGDRNQPQHF	TGCGCCAGCAGCCTCGCCGTGGGGGATCGCAATCAGCCCCAGCATTTT
TRBJ2-7	TRBD2	NA	TRBV28	CASSLSGTSGSWYEQYF	TGTGCCAGCAGTCTATCAGGGACTAGCGGGAGTTGGTACGAGCAGTACTTC
TRBJ2-3	TRBD2	NA	TRBV10-2	CASSEQAGRTDTQYF	TGCGCCAGCAGTGAACAAGCGGGGCGCACAGATACGCAGTATTTT
TRBJ2-6	TRBD1	few	TRBV14	CASSQPTGAGANVLTF	TGTGCCAGCAGCCAACCCACAGGGGCTGGGGCCAACGTCCTGACTTTC
TRBJ2-1	TRBD2	once	TRBV10-3	CAISERLAGNNEQFF	TGTGCCATCAGTGAAAGACTAGCGGGTAACAATGAGCAGTTCTTC
TRBJ1-2	NA	NA	TRBV10-3	CAISPGREVGYTF	TGTGCCATCAGCCCTGGCCGGGAGGTAGGCTACACCTTC
TRBJ2-1	NA	NA	TRBV5-1	CASSSGLASYNEQFF	TGCGCCAGCAGCTCCGGACTCGCCTCCTACAATGAGCAGTTCTTC
TRBJ2-1	NA	NA	TRBV7-9	CASSLVLAAFSDEQFF	TGTGCCAGCAGCTTAGTTCTAGCTGCGTTCAGCGATGAGCAGTTCTTC
TRBJ1-2	NA	NA	TRBV15	CATSRDSYGYTF	TGTGCCACCAGCAGAGACAGCTATGGCTACACCTTC
TRBJ1-1	NA	NA	TRBV5-6	CASSLRGARTEAFF	TGTGCCAGCAGCTTGCGGGGGGCTCGTACTGAAGCTTTCTTT
TRBJ1-2	TRBD1	NA	TRBV6-5	CASSSPRTGIGYTF	TGTGCCAGCAGTTCTCCCCGGACAGGGATTGGCTACACCTTC
TRBJ1-1	TRBD1	NA	TRBV6-1	CASSDVTGGLAEAFF	TGTGCCAGCAGTGACGTGACAGGGGGTCTGGCTGAAGCTTTCTTT
TRBJ1-1	NA	NA	TRBV4-2	CASSQGRPNTEAFF	TGTGCCAGCAGCCAAGGCCGCCCGAACACTGAAGCTTTCTTT
TRBJ2-5	TRBD1	NA	TRBV18	CASSRRDRGRTETQYF	TGTGCCAGCTCACGACGGGACAGGGGGCGAACAGAGACCCAGTACTTC
TRBJ2-1	TRBD2	NA	TRBV14	CASSQSWEGYNEQFF	TGTGCCAGCAGCCAATCGTGGGAGGGTTACAATGAGCAGTTCTTC
TRBJ1-5	TRBD1	NA	TRBV28	CASSLTGGLSNQPQHF	TGTGCCAGCAGTTTGACAGGGGGGCTAAGCAATCAGCCCCAGCATTTT
TRBJ2-7	NA	NA	TRBV7-2	CASTRGLSYEQYF	TGTGCCAGCACCAGGGGCCTCTCCTACGAGCAGTACTTC
TRBJ1-4	NA	NA	TRBV28	CASTGNSGGEKLFF	TGTGCCAGCACCGGGAATTCGGGAGGCGAAAAACTGTTTTTT
TRBJ2-7	NA	NA	TRBV4-3	CASSQGRHWGHEQYF	TGCGCCAGCAGCCAAGGGCGCCACTGGGGCCACGAGCAGTACTTC
TRBJ2-1	TRBD2	NA	TRBV29-1	CSVVLAIGEQFF	TGCAGCGTTGTACTAGCGATCGGTGAGCAGTTCTTC
TRBJ1-5	NA	NA	TRBV7-8	CASSGRANQPQHF	TGTGCCAGCAGCGGAAGGGCGAATCAGCCCCAGCATTTT
TRBJ1-3	NA	NA	TRBV7-2	CASSYRTDGNTIYF	TGTGCCAGCAGCTATAGGACCGATGGAAACACCATATATTTT
TRBJ2-4	TRBD2	NA	TRBV7-8	CASSRGLGSGIQYF	TGTGCCAGCAGCCGTGGACTAGGATCGGGCATTCAGTACTTC
TRBJ2-7	NA	once	TRBV25-1	CASSEARQLYEQYF	TGTGCCAGCAGTGAAGCTCGGCAGCTCTACGAGCAGTACTTC
TRBJ1-2	NA	NA	TRBV5-8	CASSLTGLSLYGYTF	TGTGCCAGCAGCTTAACAGGATTGTCTCTATATGGCTACACCTTC
TRBJ1-5	TRBD1	NA	TRBV19	CASHRDSLNQPQHF	TGTGCCAGTCACCGGGACAGCCTTAATCAGCCCCAGCATTTT
TRBJ2-7	TRBD1	NA	TRBV5-1	CASSTYTGGIDEQYF	TGCGCCAGCAGCACATACACAGGGGGCATCGACGAGCAGTACTTC
TRBJ2-3	TRBD1	NA	TRBV5-1	CASSPRTGGPDTQYF	TGCGCCAGCAGCCCTCGAACAGGGGGCCCAGATACGCAGTATTTT
TRBJ1-3	NA	medium-sized	TRBV2	CARAQDSSGNTIYF	TGTGCCAGAGCCCAGGATAGCTCTGGAAACACCATATATTTT
TRBJ2-2	NA	few	TRBV18	CASSSSNTGELFF	TGTGCCAGCTCATCGTCTAACACCGGGGAGCTGTTTTTT
TRBJ2-3	TRBD1	NA	TRBV2	CASSERGLNTQYF	TGTGCCAGCAGTGAAAGGGGGCTTAATACGCAGTATTTT
TRBJ1-5	NA	NA	TRBV18	CASSDFPGTGSNQPQHF	TGTGCCAGCTCAGATTTTCCAGGGACGGGGAGCAATCAGCCCCAGCATTTT
TRBJ2-5	NA	NA	TRBV28	CASTSNWGAETQYF	TGTGCCAGCACCTCTAATTGGGGGGCCGAGACCCAGTACTTC
TRBJ1-1	NA	NA	TRBV2	CASRGGAGQNTEAFF	TGTGCCAGCAGGGGGGGTGCCGGACAGAACACTGAAGCTTTCTTT
TRBJ2-7	TRBD1	NA	TRBV9	CASSQTGTAYEQYF	TGTGCCAGCAGCCAAACCGGGACAGCCTACGAGCAGTACTTC
TRBJ2-1	TRBD2	NA	TRBV9	CASRAGTSGRRYEQFF	TGTGCCAGCAGGGCCGGGACTAGCGGGAGGAGGTATGAGCAGTTCTTC
TRBJ2-2	NA	NA	TRBV5-5	CASSFARADTGELFF	TGTGCCAGCAGCTTTGCCAGGGCCGACACCGGGGAGCTGTTTTTT
TRBJ1-1	TRBD1	few	TRBV27	CASSLQGARVNTEAFF	TGTGCCAGCAGTTTACAGGGGGCGCGGGTGAACACTGAAGCTTTCTTT
TRBJ2-3	NA	NA	TRBV6-1	CASSEPRGRLSTDTQYF	TGTGCCAGCAGTGAACCCCGAGGGAGGCTTAGCACAGATACGCAGTATTTT
TRBJ2-3	TRBD1	NA	TRBV15	CANGQRQQGDCWEDTQYF	TGTGCCAACGGGCAAAGACAACAGGGGGATTGTTGGGAAGATACGCAGTATTTT
TRBJ1-2	TRBD1	NA	TRBV5-4	CAILDRGGDYGYTF	TGTGCCATCCTGGACAGGGGGGGTGACTATGGCTACACCTTC
TRBJ2-7	NA	NA	TRBV6-6	CASSPGQFYEQYF	TGTGCCAGCAGTCCCGGACAGTTCTACGAGCAGTACTTC
TRBJ2-1	TRBD2	few	TRBV4-2	CASSQDWASGGAEFF	TGTGCCAGCAGCCAAGATTGGGCTAGCGGGGGGGCTGAGTTCTTC
TRBJ2-7	NA	NA	TRBV6-6	CASNPENLYEQYF	TGTGCCAGCAACCCGGAAAACCTCTACGAGCAGTACTTC
TRBJ1-1	TRBD1	NA	TRBV5-1	CASSPGQGGAEAFF	TGCGCCAGCAGCCCCGGACAGGGAGGGGCTGAAGCTTTCTTT